This TCR beta chain was sequenced for a study of blood T cell repertoires in COVID-19. Overall study context: The analysed material was cDNA or gDNA that came from T cells, B-cell-depleted T cells, or PBMCs.

Assay: immunoSEQ multiplex PCR; the TCRdb copy retains only in-frame clones and omits some. The sample shows roughly 380,000 clones, roughly 84% of them seen only once. Across over 20 US areas, participants ranged in age from roughly 18 to 95 years. Germline values: CDR1 SGHTA, CDR2 FQGNSA. Deletions cut 2 bases from V and 3 bases from J, with 10 bases between. The CDR3 is 14 amino acids. The sample consisted of PBMCs or T cells enriched from blood (not recorded which). The receptor was derived from a woman in her twenties or thirties who had recovered from COVID-19. The chain joins TRBV7-2 to TRBJ2-5, with D hard to call. The CDR3 region is CASSLSKHEETQYF. Here the CDR3 DNA reads TGTGCCAGCAGCTTATCGAAGCACGAAGAGACCCAGTACTTC.